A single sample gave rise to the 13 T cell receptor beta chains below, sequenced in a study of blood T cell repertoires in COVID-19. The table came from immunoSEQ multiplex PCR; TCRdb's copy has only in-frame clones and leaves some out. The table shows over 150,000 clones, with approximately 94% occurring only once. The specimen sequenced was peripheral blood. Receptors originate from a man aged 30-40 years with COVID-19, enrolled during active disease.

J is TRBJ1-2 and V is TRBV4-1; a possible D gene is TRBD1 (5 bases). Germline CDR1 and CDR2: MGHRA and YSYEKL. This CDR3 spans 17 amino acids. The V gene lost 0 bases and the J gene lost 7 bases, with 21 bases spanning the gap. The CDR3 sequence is CASSQDWSGPGLSGYTF. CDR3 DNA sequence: TGCGCCAGCAGCCAAGATTGGAGTGGCCCGGGACTGAGTGGCTACACCTTC.

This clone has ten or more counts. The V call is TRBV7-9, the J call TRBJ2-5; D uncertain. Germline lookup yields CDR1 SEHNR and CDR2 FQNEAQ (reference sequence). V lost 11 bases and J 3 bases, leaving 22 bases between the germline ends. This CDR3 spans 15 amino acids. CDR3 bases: TGTGCCCATGTGGCAGGCCCTGCTCCAGAAGAGACCCAGTACTTC. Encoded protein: CAHVAGPAPEETQYF.

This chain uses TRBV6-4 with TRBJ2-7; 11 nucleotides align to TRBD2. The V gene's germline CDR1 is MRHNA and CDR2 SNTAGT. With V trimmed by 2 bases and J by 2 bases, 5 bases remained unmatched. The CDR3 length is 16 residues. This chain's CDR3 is CASSDPWTSGPYEQYF. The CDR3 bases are TGTGCCAGCAGTGACCCTTGGACTAGCGGGCCCTACGAGCAGTACTTC.

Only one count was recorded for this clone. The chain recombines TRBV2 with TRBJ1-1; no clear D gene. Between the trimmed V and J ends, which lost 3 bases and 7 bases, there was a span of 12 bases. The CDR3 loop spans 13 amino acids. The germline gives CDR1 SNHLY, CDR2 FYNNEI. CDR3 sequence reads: CASSEEVLVEAFF. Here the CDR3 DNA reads TGTGCCAGCAGTGAGGAGGTTCTGGTTGAAGCTTTCTTT. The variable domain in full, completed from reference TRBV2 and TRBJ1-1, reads EPEVTQTPSHQVTQMGQEVILRCVPISNHLYFYWYRQILGQKVEFLVSFYNNEISEKSEIFDDQFSVERPDGSNFTLKIRSTKLEDSAMYFCASSEEVLVEAFFGQGTRLTVV.

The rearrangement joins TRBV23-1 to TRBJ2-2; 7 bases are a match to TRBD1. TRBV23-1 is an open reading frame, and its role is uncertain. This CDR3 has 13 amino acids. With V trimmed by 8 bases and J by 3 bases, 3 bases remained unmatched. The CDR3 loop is CASWTGYTGELFF. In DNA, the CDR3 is TGCGCCAGCTGGACAGGTTACACCGGGGAGCTGTTTTTT.

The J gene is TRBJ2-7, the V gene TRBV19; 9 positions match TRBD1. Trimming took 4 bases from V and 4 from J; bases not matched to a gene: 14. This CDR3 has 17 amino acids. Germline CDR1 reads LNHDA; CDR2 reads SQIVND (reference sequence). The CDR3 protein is CASSTRHRDRAIYEQYF. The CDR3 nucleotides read TGTGCCAGTAGTACCCGACACCGGGACAGGGCGATTTACGAGCAGTACTTC.

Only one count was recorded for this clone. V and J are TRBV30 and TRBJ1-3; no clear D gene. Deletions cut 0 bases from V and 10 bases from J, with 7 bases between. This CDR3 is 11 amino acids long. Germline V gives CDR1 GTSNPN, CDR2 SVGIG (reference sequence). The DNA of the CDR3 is TGTGCCTGGAGTGTATGGGAGACCATATATTTT. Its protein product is CAWSVWETIYF. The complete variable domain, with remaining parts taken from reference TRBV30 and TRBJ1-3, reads SQTIHQWPATLVQPVGSPLSLECTVEGTSNPNLYWYRQAAGRGLQLLFYSVGIGQISSEVPQNLSASRPQDRQFILSSKKLLLSDSGFYLCAWSVWETIYFGEGSWLTVV.

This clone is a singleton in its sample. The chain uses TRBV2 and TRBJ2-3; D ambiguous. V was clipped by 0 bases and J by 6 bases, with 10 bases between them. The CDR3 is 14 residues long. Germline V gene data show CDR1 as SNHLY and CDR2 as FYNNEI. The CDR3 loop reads CASSEAPEWDTQYF. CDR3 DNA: TGTGCCAGCAGTGAAGCCCCGGAGTGGGATACGCAGTATTTT.

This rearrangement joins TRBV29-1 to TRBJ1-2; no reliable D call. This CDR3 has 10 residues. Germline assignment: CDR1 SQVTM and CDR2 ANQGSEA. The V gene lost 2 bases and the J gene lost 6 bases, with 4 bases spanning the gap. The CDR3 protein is CSVEYNGYTF. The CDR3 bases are TGCAGCGTTGAATACAATGGCTACACCTTC.

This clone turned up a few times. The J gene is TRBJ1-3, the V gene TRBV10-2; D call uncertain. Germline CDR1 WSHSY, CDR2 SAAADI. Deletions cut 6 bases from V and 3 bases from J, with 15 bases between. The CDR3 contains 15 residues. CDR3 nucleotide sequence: TGCGCCAGCAGCCCTTCCGGCGGGGATGGAAACACCATATATTTT. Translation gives CASSPSGGDGNTIYF.

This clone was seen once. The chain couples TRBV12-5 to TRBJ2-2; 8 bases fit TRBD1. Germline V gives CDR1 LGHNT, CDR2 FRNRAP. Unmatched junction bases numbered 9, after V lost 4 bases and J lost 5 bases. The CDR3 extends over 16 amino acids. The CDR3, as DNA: TGTGCTAGTGGTTCTGTGGGACAGGCGGAAACCGGGGAGCTGTTTTTT. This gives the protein CASGSVGQAETGELFF. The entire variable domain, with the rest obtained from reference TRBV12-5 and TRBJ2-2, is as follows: DARVTQTPRHKVTEMGQEVTMRCQPILGHNTVFWYRQTMMQGLELLAYFRNRAPLDDSGMPKDRFSAEMPDATLATLKIQPSEPRDSAVYFCASGSVGQAETGELFFGEGSRLTVL.

As DNA, the CDR3 is TGTGCCAGCAGCCAAGACAGAGACACCGGGGAGCTGTTTTTT. Translated, it gives CASSQDRDTGELFF. The V gene is TRBV6-5, the J gene TRBJ2-2; perhaps TRBD1 as D (5 bases). The V and J ends lost 6 bases and 3 bases respectively, with 11 bases between them. CDR1 is MNHEY and CDR2 is SVGAGI in the germline V gene. The CDR3 extends over 14 amino acids.

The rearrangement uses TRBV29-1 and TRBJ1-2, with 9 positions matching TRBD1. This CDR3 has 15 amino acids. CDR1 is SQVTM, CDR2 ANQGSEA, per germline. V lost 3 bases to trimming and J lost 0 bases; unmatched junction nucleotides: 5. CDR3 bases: TGCAGCGTTGACGAGGGACAGGGCCCTAACTATGGCTACACCTTC. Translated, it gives CSVDEGQGPNYGYTF.